Listed below are T cell receptor beta chains from one sample, sequenced in a study of STAT3 mutations in large granular lymphocyte leukemia. TCRdb's copy holds only in-frame clones and misses some; the assay was immunoSEQ multiplex PCR. The sample lists 2,500 to 3,500 clones; over 75% were seen once. Sequenced material: peripheral blood mononuclear cells. The receptors were sampled from a man in his forties with T-cell large granular lymphocyte leukemia. Some clones in this sample may be carry-over from other donors' samples. The conserved cysteine and the conserved F or W are not part of the CDR3 here. The order of the fields is V gene, clone size, J gene, CDR3 protein. Only some rows state a clone size, as once, few, many or a class for expanded clones.

TRBV9,-,TRBJ2-5,ASSTKDRYQETQY
TRBV30,-,TRBJ2-5,AWSPTGFGETQY
TRBV18,-,TRBJ1-1,ASSAELNTEAF
TRBV5-6,-,TRBJ1-5,ASSIGDRGMDQPQH
TRBV5-1,once,TRBJ2-7,ASSYGEVPY
TRBV7-9,-,TRBJ2-3,ASSLDGTEQY
TRBV5-6,-,TRBJ1-2,ASSFMTGNYGYT
TRBV5-4,once,TRBJ2-7,ASSSGGAPSIYEQY
TRBV5-4,-,TRBJ2-2,ASSPLATGELF
TRBV30,-,TRBJ2-2,AWTQGGGELF
TRBV27,-,TRBJ1-1,ASSLGLGTTEAF
TRBV6-4,-,TRBJ1-1,ASSATENTEAF
TRBV6-1,-,TRBJ2-7,ASGGRQGRYEQY
TRBV6-1,-,TRBJ1-5,ASSEIENQPQH
TRBV30,-,TRBJ1-5,AWSVGMGREPQH
TRBV18,-,TRBJ1-1,ASSPQTGGMNTEAF
TRBV7-2,-,TRBJ1-3,ASSLAGGHTIY
TRBV5-8,-,TRBJ2-5,ASSLRTAGETQY
TRBV15,-,TRBJ1-5,ATSEQGSVGQPQH
TRBV29-1,-,TRBJ1-5,SVCTGVDQPQH
TRBV5-4,-,TRBJ2-7,ASSLGHGDAYEQY
TRBV29-1,-,TRBJ1-2,SVEEGVGARGYT
TRBV30,-,TRBJ2-2,AWSVLGGRDTGELF
TRBV4-3,-,TRBJ1-2,ASSQDTGDLEGYT
TRBV6-1,-,TRBJ1-2,ATQEGGYGYT
TRBV19,-,TRBJ2-7,ASTPGTGFAEQY
TRBV5-4,-,TRBJ1-5,ASSLGGMHSNQPQH
TRBV7-9,-,TRBJ1-2,ASTTGVYGYT
TRBV5-5,-,TRBJ1-1,ASSLGQGGKPEAF